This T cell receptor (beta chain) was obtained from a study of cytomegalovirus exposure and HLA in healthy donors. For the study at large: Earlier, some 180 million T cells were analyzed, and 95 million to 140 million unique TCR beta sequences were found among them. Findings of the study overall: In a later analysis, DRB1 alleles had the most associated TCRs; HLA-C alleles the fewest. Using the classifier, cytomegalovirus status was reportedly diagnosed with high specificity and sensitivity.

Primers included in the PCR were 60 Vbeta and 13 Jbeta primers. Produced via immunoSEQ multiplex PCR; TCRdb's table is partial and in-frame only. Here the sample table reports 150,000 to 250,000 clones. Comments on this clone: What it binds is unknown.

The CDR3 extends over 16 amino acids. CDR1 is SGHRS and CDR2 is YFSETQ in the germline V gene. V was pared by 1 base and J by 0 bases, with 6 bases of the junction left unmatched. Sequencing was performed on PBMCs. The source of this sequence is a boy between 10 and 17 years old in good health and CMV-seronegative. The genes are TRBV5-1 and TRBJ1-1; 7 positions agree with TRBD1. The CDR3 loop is CASSLRQGRMNTEAFF. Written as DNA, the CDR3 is TGCGCCAGCAGCTTGCGACAGGGACGGATGAACACTGAAGCTTTCTTT.